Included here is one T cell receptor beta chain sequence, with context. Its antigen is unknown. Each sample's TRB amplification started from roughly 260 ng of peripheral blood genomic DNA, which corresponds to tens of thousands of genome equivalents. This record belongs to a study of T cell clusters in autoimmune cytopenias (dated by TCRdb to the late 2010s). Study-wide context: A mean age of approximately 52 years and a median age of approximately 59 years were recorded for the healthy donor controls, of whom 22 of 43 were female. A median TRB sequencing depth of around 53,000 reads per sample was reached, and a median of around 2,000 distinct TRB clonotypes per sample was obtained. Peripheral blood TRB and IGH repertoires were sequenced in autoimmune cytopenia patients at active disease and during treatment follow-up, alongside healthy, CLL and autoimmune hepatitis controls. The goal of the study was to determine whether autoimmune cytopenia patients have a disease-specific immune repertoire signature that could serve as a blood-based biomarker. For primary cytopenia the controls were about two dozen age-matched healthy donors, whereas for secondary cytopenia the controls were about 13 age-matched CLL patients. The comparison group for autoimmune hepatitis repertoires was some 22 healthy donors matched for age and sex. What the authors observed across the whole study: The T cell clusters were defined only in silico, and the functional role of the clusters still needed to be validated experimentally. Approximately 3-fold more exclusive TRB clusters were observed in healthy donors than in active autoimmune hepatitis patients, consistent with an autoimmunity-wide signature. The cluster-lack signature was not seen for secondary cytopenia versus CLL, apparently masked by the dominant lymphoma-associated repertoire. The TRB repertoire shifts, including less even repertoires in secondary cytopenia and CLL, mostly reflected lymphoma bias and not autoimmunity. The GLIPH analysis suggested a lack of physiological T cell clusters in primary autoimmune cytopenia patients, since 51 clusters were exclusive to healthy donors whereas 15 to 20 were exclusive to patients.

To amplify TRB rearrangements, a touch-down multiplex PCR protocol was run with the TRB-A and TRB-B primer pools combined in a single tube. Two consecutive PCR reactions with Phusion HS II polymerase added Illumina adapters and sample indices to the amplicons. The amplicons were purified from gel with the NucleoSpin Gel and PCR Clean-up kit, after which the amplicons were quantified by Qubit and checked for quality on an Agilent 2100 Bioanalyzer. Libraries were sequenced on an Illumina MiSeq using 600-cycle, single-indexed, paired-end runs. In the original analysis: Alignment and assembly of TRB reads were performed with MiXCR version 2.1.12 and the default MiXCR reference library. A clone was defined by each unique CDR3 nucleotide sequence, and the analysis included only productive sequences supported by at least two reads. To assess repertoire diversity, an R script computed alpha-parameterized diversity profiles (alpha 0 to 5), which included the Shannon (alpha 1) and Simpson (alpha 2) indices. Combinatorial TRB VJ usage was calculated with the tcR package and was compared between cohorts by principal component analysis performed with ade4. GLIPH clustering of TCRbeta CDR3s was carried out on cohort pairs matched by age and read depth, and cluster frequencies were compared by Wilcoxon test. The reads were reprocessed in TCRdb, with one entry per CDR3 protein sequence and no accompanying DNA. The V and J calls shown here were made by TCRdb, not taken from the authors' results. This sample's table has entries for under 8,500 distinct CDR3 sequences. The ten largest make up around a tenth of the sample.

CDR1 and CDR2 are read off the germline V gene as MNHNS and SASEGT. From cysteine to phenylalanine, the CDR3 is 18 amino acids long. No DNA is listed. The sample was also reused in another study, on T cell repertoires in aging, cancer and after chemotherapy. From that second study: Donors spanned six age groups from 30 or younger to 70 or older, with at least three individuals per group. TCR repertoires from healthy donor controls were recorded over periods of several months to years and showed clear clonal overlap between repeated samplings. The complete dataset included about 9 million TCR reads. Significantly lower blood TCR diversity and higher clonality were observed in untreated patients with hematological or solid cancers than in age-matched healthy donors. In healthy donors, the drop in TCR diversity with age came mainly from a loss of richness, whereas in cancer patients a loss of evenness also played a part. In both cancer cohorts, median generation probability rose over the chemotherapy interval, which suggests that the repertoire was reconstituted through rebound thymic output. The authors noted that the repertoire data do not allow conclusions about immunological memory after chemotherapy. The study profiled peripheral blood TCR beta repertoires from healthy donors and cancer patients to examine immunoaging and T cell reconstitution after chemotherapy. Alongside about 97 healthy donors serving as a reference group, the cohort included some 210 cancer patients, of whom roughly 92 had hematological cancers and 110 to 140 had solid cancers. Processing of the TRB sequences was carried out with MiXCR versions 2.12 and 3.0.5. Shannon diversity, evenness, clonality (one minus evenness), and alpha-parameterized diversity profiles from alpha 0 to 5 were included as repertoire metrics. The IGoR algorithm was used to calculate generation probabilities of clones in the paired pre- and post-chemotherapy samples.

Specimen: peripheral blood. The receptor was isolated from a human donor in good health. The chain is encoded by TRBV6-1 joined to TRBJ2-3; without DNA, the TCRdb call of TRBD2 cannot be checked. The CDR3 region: CASSEAPSGGAGADTQYF.